This T cell receptor (beta chain) is drawn from a study of shared clonotypes between healthy human individuals. Sequencing was performed with immunoSEQ multiplex PCR; in TCRdb, only in-frame clones are kept and a portion is missing. The sample has over 1.4 million clones, over 95% seen once; the top ten hold approximately 1%. The CDR3 extends over 15 amino acids. Per the germline V gene, CDR1 is GTSNPN and CDR2 is SVGIG (reference sequence). V lost 4 bases and J lost 8, with 20 bases in between. This clonotype was sampled from a man younger than 45 in good health. The V call is TRBV30, the J call TRBJ1-4; weak D call: TRBD1 (6 bases). The material sequenced was naive CD4+ T cells sorted from blood. As to subset: CD45RA+ positively selected. CDR3 nucleotides: TGTGCCTGGAATCCGAGGACCACAGGGATCGAAAAACTGTTTTTT. Protein product: CAWNPRTTGIEKLFF.